This T cell receptor beta chain emerged from a study of blood T cell repertoires in COVID-19. Across the whole study: T cells, B-cell-depleted T cells, or PBMCs supplied cDNA or gDNA.

Germline V gene data show CDR1 as KGHSH and CDR2 as LQKENI. V was clipped by 4 bases and J by 4 bases; unmatched bases: 4. The CDR3 is 14 amino acids. Data came from immunoSEQ multiplex PCR; TCRdb stores just in-frame clones and leaves some out. The sample consists of roughly 220,000 clones, about 91% of them appearing once. This clone was observed a single time. The receptor was derived from a woman between 45 and 65 years old with acute COVID-19. This chain links TRBV18 with TRBJ1-5; the match to TRBD1 covers 7 bases. Material: PBMCs or T cells enriched from blood (not recorded which). The CDR3 nucleotides are TGTGCCAGCTCACTCTCACAGGGGAATCAGCCCCAGCATTTT. Its translation is CASSLSQGNQPQHF.